One sample yielded the 21 T cell receptor beta chains listed below, sequenced in a study of human T cells and chemical hapten exposure. TCRdb ran MiXCR on the RACE reads and lists one entry per CDR3 protein. Of 330,000 or so distinct CDR3 sequences listed, about 6.9% are singletons. The time point was: patch test 2, 6 weeks after DPC sensitization. Treatment defined: therapeutic diphenylcyclopropenone sensitization with weekly scalp DPC. The sequenced sample was whole blood, obtained in connection with sensitization to the hapten diphenylcyclopropenone (DPC). Receptor source: a woman aged 18-29 years with alopecia areata. Some clones in this sample may be carry-over from other donors' samples.

Many counts were recorded for this clonotype. The rearrangement joins TRBV12-3 or TRBV12-4 to TRBJ2-1; no clear D gene. This CDR3 spans 12 amino acids. V lost 2 bases to trimming and J lost 5 bases, with 4 bases between them. This chain's CDR3 is CASSLIDNEQFF. CDR3 bases: TGTGCCAGCAGTTTAATTGACAATGAGCAGTTCTTC.

V is TRBV12-3 or TRBV12-4 and J is TRBJ2-7, with a possible D match to TRBD2 (7 bases). This CDR3 is 15 amino acids long. V dropped 8 bases and J dropped 6 bases, with 23 bases sitting between them. CDR3 region: CASRPAGAIASEQYF. DNA of the CDR3: TGTGCCAGCCGCCCCGCGGGGGCGATAGCCTCCGAGCAGTACTTC.

The table lists this clonotype with a few counts. The chain uses TRBV5-1 and TRBJ1-4; 12 nucleotides align to TRBD1. CDR1 is SGHRS and CDR2 is YFSETQ in the germline V gene. This CDR3 spans 18 amino acids. Unmatched junction bases numbered 8, after V lost 5 bases and J lost 0 bases. CDR3 amino acids: CASRAGTGGRATNEKLFF. The DNA of the CDR3 is TGCGCCAGCAGGGCCGGGACAGGGGGCAGAGCAACTAATGAAAAACTGTTTTTT.

This clonotype was counted many times. This chain links TRBV4-2 with TRBJ2-1; D gene ambiguous. Germline CDR1 is LGHNA and CDR2 is YNFKEQ. The CDR3 consists of 14 residues. Trimming left V 3 bases short and J 7 bases short, with 13 bases between. The CDR3 nucleotides read TGTGCCAGCAGCCAGCCCGGAGATCGGAATGAGCAGTTCTTC. Protein: CASSQPGDRNEQFF.

This clonotype was observed a few times. The CDR3 DNA reads as TGTGCCAGCGGAACATCAGAGACCCAGTACTTC. It encodes CASGTSETQYF. This rearrangement joins TRBV12-3 or TRBV12-4 to TRBJ2-5; no firm D call. This CDR3 comprises 11 residues. Trimming took off 8 bases at V and 4 bases at J, with 8 bases between the two ends.

This clonotype appeared a few times. CDR3 amino acids: CASSPLTSSYNEQFF. The CDR3 bases are TGTGCCAGCAGCCCTTTGACATCCTCCTACAATGAGCAGTTCTTC. The chain links TRBV5-5 to TRBJ2-1; D not certain. CDR3 length: 15 residues. The germline V gene encodes CDR1 SGHKS and CDR2 YYEKEE (reference sequence). The V and J ends lost 4 bases and 0 bases respectively, with 11 bases between them.

The chain carries TRBV20-1 and TRBJ1-4; 8 bases line up with TRBD1. V was clipped by 3 bases and J by 0 bases; unmatched bases: 0. CDR3 size: 14 residues. Germline values: CDR1 DFQATT, CDR2 SNEGSKA (reference sequence). This CDR3 reads CSARGQATNEKLFF. The DNA of the CDR3 is TGCAGTGCTAGGGGACAGGCAACTAATGAAAAACTGTTTTTT.

This sequence joins TRBV9 and TRBJ2-7; D gene unclear. The germline V gene encodes CDR1 SGDLS and CDR2 YYNGEE. V was pared by 3 bases and J by 0 bases, with 10 bases between. This CDR3 has 14 amino acids. The CDR3 nucleotides read TGTGCCAGCAGCGCGAGTGGTAACTCCTACGAGCAGTACTTC. Its protein is CASSASGNSYEQYF. Complete variable domain (other parts from reference TRBV9 and TRBJ2-7): DSGVTQTPKHLITATGQRVTLRCSPRSGDLSVYWYQQSLDQGLQFLIQYYNGEERAKGNILERFSAQQFPDLHSELNLSSLELGDSALYFCASSASGNSYEQYFGPGTRLTVT.

The sample holds many counts of this clonotype. The V and J genes are TRBV12-3 or TRBV12-4 and TRBJ2-2, with no clear D. The V end lost 2 bases, the J end lost 5 bases, and 9 bases lay between the germline ends. The CDR3 runs to 14 residues. The chain's CDR3 is CASSLRFSTGELFF. The CDR3 DNA is TGTGCCAGCAGTTTACGTTTTAGTACCGGGGAGCTGTTTTTT.

At least ten counts were recorded for this clonotype. This rearrangement joins TRBV12-3 or TRBV12-4 to TRBJ1-1; perhaps TRBD1 as D (6 bases). V gave up 6 bases and J gave up 6 bases, with 14 bases separating them. This CDR3 spans 13 amino acids. DNA of the CDR3: TGTGCCAGCAGGCGGGGGGCGCGCCCTGAAGCTTTCTTT. Amino acids: CASRRGARPEAFF.

The J gene is TRBJ2-7, the V gene TRBV6-1; TRBD1 matches 8 bases. The V gene's germline CDR1 is MNHNS and CDR2 SASEGT. The V and J ends lost 9 bases and 0 bases, in that order; junction bases with no gene match: 7. This CDR3 is built from 14 residues. CDR3 in amino acids: CASVRDRSSYEQYF. For the CDR3, the DNA is TGTGCCAGTGTACGGGACAGGTCCTCCTACGAGCAGTACTTC.

This clonotype was observed at least ten times. The chain joins TRBV20-1 to TRBJ1-5; 9 bases agree with TRBD1. Germline V lookup: CDR1 DFQATT, CDR2 SNEGSKA (reference sequence). The length of the CDR3 is 16 residues. After removal of 7 bases from V and 3 bases from J, the junction contained 13 bases not matched to a gene. CDR3 in amino acids: CSGAGTGRGNNQPQHF. DNA of the CDR3: TGCAGTGGAGCCGGGACAGGGCGAGGGAACAATCAGCCCCAGCATTTT.

This clonotype has just a few counts. The rearrangement joins TRBV20-1 to TRBJ1-5; D uncertain. V shed 2 bases and J shed 7 bases, with 12 bases lying between them. The CDR3 consists of 13 residues. Germline CDR1 is DFQATT and CDR2 is SNEGSKA (reference sequence). CDR3 in DNA: TGCAGTGCTAGACTCCAAAACGGACAGCCCCAGCATTTT. Its protein is CSARLQNGQPQHF.

This clonotype was observed at least ten times. V gene TRBV12-3 or TRBV12-4 combines with J gene TRBJ1-3, with a weak D call TRBD1 (5 bases). There are 16 residues in the CDR3. V lost 1 base to trimming and J lost 0 bases, with 10 bases between them. For the CDR3, the DNA is TGTGCCAGCAGTTTAGAAGTGACAGCCTCTGGAAACACCATATATTTT. It translates to CASSLEVTASGNTIYF.

The rearrangement uses TRBV6-5 and TRBJ2-7; 7 bases align to TRBD1. Trimming removed 3 bases from V and 2 bases from J; junction bases left unmatched: 7. Germline V gene data show CDR1 as MNHEY and CDR2 as SVGAGI. The length of the CDR3 is 15 residues. The CDR3 region is CASSYRGQSTYEQYF. CDR3 nucleotide sequence: TGTGCCAGCAGTTATAGGGGACAGTCCACCTACGAGCAGTACTTC.

This clonotype was detected ten times or more. V and J are TRBV10-3 and TRBJ2-3, with 7 bases lining up with TRBD1. Germline V CDR1 and CDR2: ENHRY, SYGVKD. V shed 0 bases, J shed 5 bases, and the junction held 5 bases outside the gene matches. The CDR3 covers 15 residues. The CDR3 DNA follows: TGTGCCATCAGTGAGTCACCGTCAGGGGGAGATACGCAGTATTTT. Amino acid sequence: CAISESPSGGDTQYF.

This clonotype has at least ten counts. The V gene is TRBV4-3, the J gene TRBJ1-6, with D maybe TRBD1 (6 bases). The CDR3 has 16 residues. The V gene's germline CDR1 is LGHNA and CDR2 YSLEER. Trimming removed 0 bases at V and 10 bases at J, with 16 bases between. CDR3 in amino acids: CASSQEVSGVRSPLHF. DNA of the CDR3: TGCGCCAGCAGCCAAGAAGTGTCAGGGGTACGCTCACCCCTCCACTTT.

This clonotype was counted ten times or more. The V call is TRBV5-5, the J call TRBJ2-3; D may be TRBD1 (5 bases). CDR1 SGHKS and CDR2 YYEKEE come from the germline V gene (reference sequence). The V end lost 2 bases, the J end lost 3 bases, and 10 bases lay between the germline ends. This CDR3 has 14 residues. The DNA of the CDR3 is TGTGCCAGCAGCTTAAAGAAGGGGACAGATACGCAGTATTTT. It specifies CASSLKKGTDTQYF.

This clonotype was detected a few times. The chain couples TRBV5-4 to TRBJ1-6; 8 nucleotides line up with TRBD1. The V gene's germline CDR1 is SGHNT and CDR2 YYREEE (reference sequence). V trimming: 2 bases; J trimming: 7 bases; junction bases outside the gene matches: 2. The CDR3 has 14 residues. This chain's CDR3 is CASSLQGVNSPLHF. CDR3 sequence (DNA): TGTGCCAGCAGCTTACAGGGGGTGAATTCACCCCTCCACTTT.

This clonotype was observed a handful of times. The gene calls are TRBV20-1 and TRBJ1-1; D is unclear. The germline gives CDR1 DFQATT, CDR2 SNEGSKA (reference sequence). V lost 2 bases, J lost 3 bases, and 16 bases lay in between. CDR3 length: 15 residues. CDR3 sequence: CSARPTVPMDTEAFF. In DNA, the CDR3 is TGCAGTGCTAGACCCACCGTACCCATGGACACTGAAGCTTTCTTT.

There are many counts of this clonotype. The genes are TRBV6-5 and TRBJ1-5; D not resolved. Trimming left V 4 bases short and J 5 bases short, with 9 bases between. Germline V gene lookup returns CDR1 MNHEY and CDR2 SVGAGI. The CDR3 is made up of 13 amino acids. CDR3 loop: CASSWSIDQPQHF. As DNA, the CDR3 is TGTGCCAGCAGTTGGTCTATTGATCAGCCCCAGCATTTT.